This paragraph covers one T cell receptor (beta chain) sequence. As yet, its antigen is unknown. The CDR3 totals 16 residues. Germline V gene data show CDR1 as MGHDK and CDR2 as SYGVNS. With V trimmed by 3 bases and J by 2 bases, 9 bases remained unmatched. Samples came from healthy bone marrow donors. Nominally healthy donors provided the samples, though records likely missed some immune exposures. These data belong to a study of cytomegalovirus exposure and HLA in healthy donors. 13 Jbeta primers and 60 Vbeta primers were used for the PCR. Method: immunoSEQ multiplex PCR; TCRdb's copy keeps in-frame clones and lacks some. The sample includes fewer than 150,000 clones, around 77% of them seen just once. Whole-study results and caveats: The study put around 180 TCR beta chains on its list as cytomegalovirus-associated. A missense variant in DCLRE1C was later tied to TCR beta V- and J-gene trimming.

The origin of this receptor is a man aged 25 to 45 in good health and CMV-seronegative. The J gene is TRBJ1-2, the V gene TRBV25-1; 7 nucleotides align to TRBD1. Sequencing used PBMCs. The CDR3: CASSDTIRDRNYGYTF. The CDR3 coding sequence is TGTGCCAGCAGTGACACTATCCGGGACAGAAACTATGGCTACACCTTC.